Sequencing of this TCR beta chain was carried out in a study of regulatory and conventional T cells in RAG deficiency. Conventional CD4+ T cells were sorted from blood as CD25-low CD127-high cells. Clones were sequenced by immunoSEQ multiplex PCR, and TCRdb holds only the in-frame ones, with some missing. The profile shows 20,000 to 25,000 clones, almost 96% of them singletons. CDR1 SEHNR and CDR2 FQNEAQ come from the germline V gene (reference sequence). The V gene lost 4 bases and the J gene lost 3 bases, with 22 bases spanning the gap. The CDR3 consists of 18 residues. In addition, the sample was reused for a study of regulatory T cells. That paper states: The PCR used 52 TRBV and 13 TRBJ primers.

This clonotype was sampled from a human donor in good health. This chain joins TRBV7-9 and TRBJ1-3, with a possible D match to TRBD1 (5 bases). What was sequenced was CD25- CD4+ T cells sorted from blood. The CDR3 here is CASSWDLKLPPLGNTIYF. DNA for the CDR3: TGTGCCAGCAGCTGGGACTTAAAGTTGCCCCCCCTTGGAAACACCATATATTTT.